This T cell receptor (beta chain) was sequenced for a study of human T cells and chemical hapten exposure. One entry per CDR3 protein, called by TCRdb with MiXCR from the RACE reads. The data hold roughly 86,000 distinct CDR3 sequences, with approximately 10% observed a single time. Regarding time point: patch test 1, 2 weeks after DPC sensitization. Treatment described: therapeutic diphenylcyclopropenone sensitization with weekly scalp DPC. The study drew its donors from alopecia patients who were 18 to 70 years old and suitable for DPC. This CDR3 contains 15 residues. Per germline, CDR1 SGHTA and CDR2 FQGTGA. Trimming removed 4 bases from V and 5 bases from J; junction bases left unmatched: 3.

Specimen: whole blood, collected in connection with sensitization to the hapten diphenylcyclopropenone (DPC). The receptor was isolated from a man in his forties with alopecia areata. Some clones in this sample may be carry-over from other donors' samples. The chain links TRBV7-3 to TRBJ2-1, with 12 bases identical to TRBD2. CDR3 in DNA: TGTGCCAGCAGCTACCTAGCGGGAGGGGACAATGAGCAGTTCTTC. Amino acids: CASSYLAGGDNEQFF.